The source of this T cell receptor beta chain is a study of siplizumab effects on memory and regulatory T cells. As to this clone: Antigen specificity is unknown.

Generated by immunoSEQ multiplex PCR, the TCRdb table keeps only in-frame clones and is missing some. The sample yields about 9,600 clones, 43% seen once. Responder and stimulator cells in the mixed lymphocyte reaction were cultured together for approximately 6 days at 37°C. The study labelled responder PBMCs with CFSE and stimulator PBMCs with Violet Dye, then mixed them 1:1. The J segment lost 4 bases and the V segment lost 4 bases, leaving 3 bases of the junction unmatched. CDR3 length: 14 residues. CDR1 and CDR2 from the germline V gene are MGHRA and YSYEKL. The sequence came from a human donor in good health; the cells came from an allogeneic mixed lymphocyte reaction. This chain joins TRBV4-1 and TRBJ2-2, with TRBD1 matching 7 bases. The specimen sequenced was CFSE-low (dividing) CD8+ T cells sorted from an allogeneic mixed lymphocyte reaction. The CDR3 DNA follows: TGCGCCAGCAGCCCCGGGACAGCCACCGGGGAGCTGTTTTTT. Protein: CASSPGTATGELFF.